The clone carrying this TCR beta chain was recorded a few times. The data are from a study of blood T cell repertoires in COVID-19. Looking at the study overall: From the United States, Italy and Spain came samples of acute and convalescent COVID-19.

The ends lost 4 bases at V and 4 bases at J; junction bases unmatched: 1. This CDR3 has 12 residues. Original processing notes: Counts of nucleated cells, estimated from reference gene primer amplification, were obtained. The data were produced by immunoSEQ multiplex PCR, yet TCRdb's version contains in-frame clones alone and is incomplete. V, J and clone size are taken as reported in that table, and D and trimming were inferred from the DNA itself. Among 250,000 or so clones listed, less than 95% were seen once. Participants reported their clinical history, and cohort assignment relied on those reports.

This receptor was taken from a man between 40 and 49 years old who had been exposed to COVID-19. V gene TRBV23-1 combines with J gene TRBJ2-7; 7 bases agree with TRBD1. TRBV23-1 is sorted into the ORF group, with uncertain function. What was sequenced was PBMCs or T cells enriched from blood (not recorded which). CDR3 sequence reads: CASSLQGYEQYF. CDR3 bases: TGCGCCAGCAGTCTACAGGGGTACGAGCAGTACTTC.